This passage covers 21 T cell receptor beta chains from one sample sequenced in a study of CD8 T cells in Susac syndrome. With random hexamers, 0.5 to 1 ug RNA was reverse transcribed. TCRdb itself ran the immunoSEQ multiplex PCR reads through MiXCR, one entry per CDR3 protein. The table records roughly 200,000 distinct CDR3 sequences, around 93% of them present only once. Sequenced material: CD4+ T cells from PBMCs. The receptor set was obtained from a human donor with multiple sclerosis.

The chain carries TRBV5-1 and TRBJ2-3; 7 bases are shared with TRBD2. Losses at the gene ends were 7 bases for V and 2 bases for J; bases not matched to a gene: 10. This CDR3 comprises 15 residues. Germline assignment: CDR1 SGHRS and CDR2 YFSETQ. CDR3 DNA sequence: TGCGCCAGCGGAATCTTAGCGGGCTACACAGATACGCAGTATTTT. Encoded protein: CASGILAGYTDTQYF.

This clonotype has just a few counts. This chain links TRBV2 with TRBJ2-7; no clear D gene. Germline CDR1 SNHLY, CDR2 FYNNEI. Trimming shortened V by 6 bases and J by 0 bases, and 15 bases separated the two germline ends. The CDR3 consists of 15 residues. The CDR3 DNA reads TGTGCCAGCAGGCAGGCCGGGTTCAGCTCCTACGAGCAGTACGTC. Its protein product is CASRQAGFSSYEQYV.

This chain uses TRBV12-3 or TRBV12-4 with TRBJ1-2, with D maybe TRBD1 (5 bases). V was clipped by 8 bases and J by 5 bases, with 15 bases between them. The CDR3 has 13 amino acids. CDR3 loop: CASRPVRGYGYTF. CDR3 nucleotide sequence: TGTGCCAGCCGCCCGGTGCGGGGGTATGGCTACACCTTC.

The V gene is TRBV7-2, the J gene TRBJ2-5; unclear D gene. The ends were cut back, 7 bases at V and 5 bases at J, with 20 bases in the middle. Germline lookup yields CDR1 SGHTA and CDR2 FQGNSA. This CDR3 is built from 15 residues. Written as DNA, the CDR3 is TGTGCCAGCATAACGGCCATTACGAGCGTGGAGACCCAGTACTTC. This translates into CASITAITSVETQYF.

V is TRBV12-3 or TRBV12-4 and J is TRBJ2-5; 11 positions agree with TRBD2. V was pared by 6 bases and J by 5 bases, with 8 bases of the junction left unmatched. The CDR3 length is 15 residues. The CDR3 DNA is TGTGCCAGCAGCCGGAGACTAGCGGGGATGGAGACCCAGTACTTC. Protein sequence: CASSRRLAGMETQYF.

CDR3 DNA: TGTGCCAGCAGTTGGGGACAGGGAATCCCAGATACGCAGTATTTT. Translating it yields CASSWGQGIPDTQYF. The chain links TRBV6-5 to TRBJ2-3, with 9 positions matching TRBD1. Germline V lookup: CDR1 MNHEY, CDR2 SVGAGI. The CDR3 has 15 amino acids. V trimming: 4 bases; J trimming: 4 bases; junction bases outside the gene matches: 6.

The V gene is TRBV9, the J gene TRBJ2-1, with D tentatively TRBD1 (5 bases). Germline lookup yields CDR1 SGDLS and CDR2 YYNGEE. The CDR3 is made up of 13 amino acids. Trimming shortened V by 0 bases and J by 9 bases, and 10 bases separated the two germline ends. CDR3 in DNA: TGTGCCAGCAGCGTAGGGCAGGGCGGTGAGCAGTTCTTC. Amino acid sequence: CASSVGQGGEQFF.

The rearrangement links TRBV20-1 to TRBJ2-5; tentative D call: TRBD1 (5 bases). The V end was cut by 2 bases, the J end by 4 bases, with 11 bases between. Germline values: CDR1 DFQATT, CDR2 SNEGSKA (reference sequence). This CDR3 spans 13 amino acids. This chain's CDR3 is CSARSQGGETQYF. DNA of the CDR3: TGCAGTGCTAGAAGTCAGGGTGGAGAGACCCAGTACTTC.

In its sample, this clonotype was seen a few times. The J gene is TRBJ2-1, the V gene TRBV30, with D perhaps assigned TRBD1 or TRBD2 (5 bases each). From germline, CDR1 is GTSNPN and CDR2 SVGIG (reference sequence). This CDR3 contains 15 residues. The ends were cut back, 3 bases at V and 10 bases at J, with 22 bases in the middle. The CDR3, as DNA: TGTGCCTGGAGGAGAGGTGACAGAGGGTACCGGGAGCAGTTCTTC. Translation: CAWRRGDRGYREQFF.

In DNA, the CDR3 is TGCAGCGTTGAAAGTACTGGGGCCAACGTCCTGACTTTC. Its protein is CSVESTGANVLTF. This chain links TRBV29-1 with TRBJ2-6; D not certain. This CDR3 is 13 amino acids long. Germline V lookup: CDR1 SQVTM, CDR2 ANQGSEA. The V end lost 2 bases, the J end lost 2 bases, and 4 bases lay between the germline ends.

This chain uses TRBV29-1 with TRBJ2-1, with 11 bases identical to TRBD1. The CDR3 runs to 13 residues. Germline loops: CDR1 SQVTM, CDR2 ANQGSEA. After removal of 4 bases from V and 8 bases from J, the junction contained 4 bases not matched to a gene. Here the CDR3 reads CSVAGTGGYEQFF. CDR3 bases: TGCAGCGTTGCCGGGACAGGGGGATATGAGCAGTTCTTC.

This chain connects TRBV29-1 to TRBJ2-1; D may be TRBD2 (5 bases). V gave up 6 bases and J gave up 3 bases, with 18 bases separating them. Germline V lookup: CDR1 SQVTM, CDR2 ANQGSEA. The CDR3 consists of 15 residues. The CDR3 DNA follows: TGCAGCGTGTCGGTCGTCGGGGTTAGCTACAATGAGCAGTTCTTC. Translated: CSVSVVGVSYNEQFF.

This sequence joins TRBV7-9 and TRBJ2-3; D gene unclear. V gave up 4 bases and J gave up 6 bases, with 11 bases separating them. The CDR3 is 13 residues long. Germline CDR1 SEHNR, CDR2 FQNEAQ (reference sequence). The CDR3 region has the DNA TGTGCCAGCAGCTCCCCCCCCGTGGATACGCAGTATTTT. It is translated as CASSSPPVDTQYF.

The chain couples TRBV15 to TRBJ1-2, with D hard to call. The CDR3 is 13 residues long. V lost 3 bases to trimming and J lost 1 base, with 6 bases between them. Germline V gene data show CDR1 as LNHNV and CDR2 as YYDKDF (reference sequence). CDR3 nucleotide sequence: TGTGCCACCAGCAGGGTCAATAACTATGGCTACACCTTC. It codes for CATSRVNNYGYTF.

The V gene is TRBV20-1, the J gene TRBJ2-4; D is possibly TRBD1 (6 bases). The ends were cut back, 0 bases at V and 3 bases at J, with 15 bases in the middle. Per the germline V gene, CDR1 is DFQATT and CDR2 is SNEGSKA (reference sequence). The CDR3 runs to 16 residues. CDR3 loop: CSARDDTGSSKNIQYF. Here the CDR3 DNA reads TGCAGTGCTAGAGACGATACAGGGAGCAGCAAAAACATTCAGTACTTC.

V is TRBV12-3 or TRBV12-4 and J is TRBJ2-3; TRBD2 is a possible D gene (6 bases). The CDR3 contains 14 residues. The V end was cut by 6 bases, the J end by 1 base, with 11 bases between. DNA for the CDR3: TGTGCCAGCAGCGCTAGCGACCGCACAGATACGCAGTATTTT. Translated, it gives CASSASDRTDTQYF.

The V call is TRBV5-6, the J call TRBJ2-5; no clear D. Germline V gene sequence: CDR1 SGHDT, CDR2 YYEEEE. Deletions cut 1 base from V and 4 bases from J, with 8 bases between. The CDR3 loop spans 13 amino acids. CDR3: CASSLLSLETQYF. The CDR3 DNA reads as TGTGCCAGCAGCTTGCTCAGCCTAGAGACCCAGTACTTC.

The chain is built from TRBV9 and TRBJ1-1, with D unclear. Deletions cut 4 bases from V and 2 bases from J, with 12 bases between. The CDR3 is 14 residues long. Germline V gives CDR1 SGDLS, CDR2 YYNGEE. CDR3 loop: CASSPLRINTEAFF. CDR3 nucleotide sequence: TGTGCCAGCAGCCCCCTCAGGATCAACACTGAAGCTTTCTTT.

The rearrangement uses TRBV3-1 and TRBJ1-2; D not certain. Looked up from germline, CDR1 is LGHDT and CDR2 is YNNKEL (reference sequence). The V end was cut by 1 base, the J end by 8 bases, with 11 bases between. The CDR3 consists of 13 residues. The CDR3 reads CASSQVTDGGYTF. CDR3 sequence (DNA): TGTGCCAGCAGCCAAGTTACAGATGGGGGCTACACCTTC.

The chain links TRBV11-2 to TRBJ2-5; a possible D gene is TRBD2 (5 bases). The CDR3 consists of 15 residues. Germline values: CDR1 SGHAT, CDR2 FQNNGV. Trimming removed 1 base at V and 5 bases at J, with 14 bases between. CDR3 in DNA: TGTGCCAGCAGCTTAGGAACGGGGTTAATTGAGACCCAGTACTTC. Translation: CASSLGTGLIETQYF.

The rearrangement uses TRBV3-1 and TRBJ1-5, with D possibly TRBD1 on 5 matching bases. The CDR3 spans 14 residues. Germline V gene sequence: CDR1 LGHDT, CDR2 YNNKEL (reference sequence). The V and J ends lost 0 bases and 7 bases respectively, with 10 bases between them. The CDR3 sequence: CASSQDVGGQPQHF. The CDR3 DNA reads TGTGCCAGCAGCCAAGATGTCGGGGGACAGCCCCAGCATTTT.